Each of the 21 T cell receptor beta chains below was sequenced from the same sample in a study of blood T cell repertoires in COVID-19. Sequenced by immunoSEQ multiplex PCR; TCRdb stores in-frame clones only, minus some. Of 90,000 to 100,000 clones listed, about 81% are singletons. The sample taken for sequencing was peripheral blood. The origin of the receptors is a man older than 75 with acute or convalescent COVID-19.

CDR3 bases: TGTGCCAGCAGGGGACTGGACAGGGAAAAACTGTTTTTT. It translates to CASRGLDREKLFF. This rearrangement joins TRBV27 to TRBJ1-4; 7 bases align to TRBD1. The CDR3 totals 13 residues. The V gene's germline CDR1 is MNHEY and CDR2 SMNVEV (reference sequence). The V and J ends lost 6 bases and 8 bases, in that order; junction bases with no gene match: 6.

The V call is TRBV18, the J call TRBJ1-5; 7 bases fit TRBD1. Germline loops: CDR1 KGHSH, CDR2 LQKENI. The CDR3 is made up of 14 amino acids. Losses at the gene ends were 3 bases for V and 4 bases for J; bases not matched to a gene: 3. Here the CDR3 reads CASSPGTENQPQHF. The CDR3, as DNA: TGTGCCAGCTCACCCGGGACAGAGAATCAGCCCCAGCATTTT.

J is TRBJ2-1 and V is TRBV19; 10 bases match TRBD2. With 7 bases clipped from V and 10 bases from J, the junction kept 7 bases outside the gene matches. This CDR3 has 13 amino acids. Germline lookup yields CDR1 LNHDA and CDR2 SQIVND (reference sequence). CDR3 amino acids: CASKSGGAREQFF. The CDR3 nucleotides are TGTGCCAGTAAGAGCGGGGGGGCAAGGGAGCAGTTCTTC.

The rearrangement joins TRBV14 to TRBJ1-1, with 7 positions matching TRBD1. V shed 2 bases and J 4 bases; nucleotides not matched to a gene: 4. Germline CDR1 and CDR2: SGHDN and FVKESK. The CDR3 has 14 amino acids. CDR3 coding DNA: TGTGCCAGCAGCCAACAGACAGGGTTCACTGAAGCTTTCTTT. Translation: CASSQQTGFTEAFF. The full variable domain, in which reference TRBV14 and TRBJ1-1 provide the parts outside the CDR3, is EAGVTQFPSHSVIEKGQTVTLRCDPISGHDNLYWYRRVMGKEIKFLLHFVKESKQDESGMPNNRFLAERTGGTYSTLKVQPAELEDSGVYFCASSQQTGFTEAFFGQGTRLTVV.

The chain has TRBV7-7 and TRBJ2-5; TRBD1 matches at 7 bases. The CDR3 has 14 residues. V lost 4 bases to trimming and J lost 1 base; unmatched junction nucleotides: 3. The germline CDR1 and CDR2 sequences are SSHAT and FNYEAQ (reference sequence). The chain's CDR3 is CASSSTGVQETQYF. DNA of the CDR3: TGTGCCAGCAGCTCCACAGGGGTCCAAGAGACCCAGTACTTC. Full variable domain (outside the CDR3, taken from reference TRBV7-7 and TRBJ2-5): GAGVSQSPRYKVTKRGQDVTLRCDPISSHATLYWYQQALGQGPEFLTYFNYEAQPDKSGLPSDRFSAERPEGSISTLTIQRTEQRDSAMYRCASSSTGVQETQYFGPGTRLLVL.

This sequence joins TRBV10-1 and TRBJ1-5; no definite D call. Trimming took 0 bases from V and 1 from J, leaving 13 bases between them. The length of the CDR3 is 17 residues. Germline-derived CDR1 and CDR2 are WNHNN and SYGVQD (reference sequence). The CDR3 loop is CASSESRYFRSNQPQHF. The CDR3 DNA sequence: TGCGCCAGCAGTGAGTCGAGATATTTTCGGAGCAATCAGCCCCAGCATTTT.

V and J are TRBV6-2 or TRBV6-3 and TRBJ2-5; a possible D gene is TRBD2 (6 bases). The V and J ends lost 2 bases and 1 base respectively, with 11 bases between them. Germline CDR1 and CDR2: MNHEY and SVGEGT. The CDR3 runs to 15 residues. The CDR3: CASSYGAGTQETQYF. CDR3 DNA: TGTGCCAGCAGTTACGGAGCGGGTACCCAAGAGACCCAGTACTTC.

CDR3 protein: CASSQGGLAGETQYF. The CDR3 nucleotides are TGTGCCAGCAGCCAGGGAGGGCTAGCGGGAGAGACCCAGTACTTC. The V call is TRBV3-1 (or the pseudogene TRBV3-2), the J call TRBJ2-5; 8 bases fit TRBD2. Germline V gene data show CDR1 as LGHDT and CDR2 as YNNKEL (reference sequence). V gave up 3 bases and J gave up 4 bases; unmatched junction bases: 7. This CDR3 region has 15 residues.

The chain is built from TRBV2 and TRBJ2-2; D not certain. V lost 4 bases to trimming and J lost 0 bases, with 9 bases between them. Germline CDR1 SNHLY, CDR2 FYNNEI. This CDR3 spans 15 amino acids. The CDR3 DNA reads TGTGCCAGCAGTGGGCAAAGTTCGAACACCGGGGAGCTGTTTTTT. Protein sequence: CASSGQSSNTGELFF.

The rearrangement links TRBV5-6 to TRBJ1-1, with a weak D call TRBD1 (5 bases). The CDR3 is 12 amino acids. V lost 4 bases and J lost 6, with 10 bases in between. Germline V gene sequence: CDR1 SGHDT, CDR2 YYEEEE. Here the CDR3 DNA reads TGTGCCAGCAGCCGACAGACACCTGAAGCTTTCTTT. Protein sequence: CASSRQTPEAFF.

This clone was counted a few times. V gene TRBV19 combines with J gene TRBJ2-7; D may be TRBD2 (5 bases). Per the germline V gene, CDR1 is LNHDA and CDR2 is SQIVND (reference sequence). The length of the CDR3 is 16 residues. V lost 4 bases to trimming and J lost 0 bases, with 16 bases between them. The CDR3 nucleotides are TGTGCCAGTAGTACGACCTCCGTGGGGAGCTCCTACGAGCAGTACTTC. Protein: CASSTTSVGSSYEQYF.

The genes are TRBV3-1 (or the pseudogene TRBV3-2) and TRBJ1-5; the D gene is possibly TRBD1 (5 bases). This CDR3 is built from 12 residues. Germline-derived CDR1 and CDR2 are LGHDT and YNNKEL (reference sequence). Deletions cut 3 bases from V and 11 bases from J, with 11 bases between. CDR3 sequence: CASSQGEGTQHF. The CDR3 nucleotides read TGTGCCAGCAGCCAGGGGGAGGGGACCCAGCATTTT.

This clone was counted between two and nine times. Other DNA sequences in this specimen translate into the identical CDR3. The chain employs TRBV14 and TRBJ1-1; D remains unclear. The V gene lost 4 bases and the J gene lost 2 bases, with 8 bases spanning the gap. CDR1 and CDR2 (germline): SGHDN, FVKESK. The CDR3 extends over 13 amino acids. In DNA, the CDR3 is TGTGCCAGCAGCCGGACTGTAAACACTGAAGCTTTCTTT. Its translation is CASSRTVNTEAFF. The full variable domain, with the rest looked up from reference TRBV14 and TRBJ1-1, is EAGVTQFPSHSVIEKGQTVTLRCDPISGHDNLYWYRRVMGKEIKFLLHFVKESKQDESGMPNNRFLAERTGGTYSTLKVQPAELEDSGVYFCASSRTVNTEAFFGQGTRLTVV.

The rearrangement uses TRBV7-2 and TRBJ2-5; D not certain. The CDR3 is made up of 15 amino acids. In germline, CDR1 is SGHTA, CDR2 FQGNSA. V was cut by 9 bases and J by 1 base, with 18 bases left in between. The CDR3 region has the DNA TGTGCCAGTACCTCACGAGGCAGTCCCCAAGAGACCCAGTACTTC. This encodes CASTSRGSPQETQYF.

The gene calls are TRBV7-9 and TRBJ2-1; 9 bases match TRBD2. The junction had 7 bases not matched to a gene; V was cut back by 3 bases and J by 7 bases. CDR1 and CDR2 from the germline V gene are SEHNR and FQNEAQ (reference sequence). This CDR3 comprises 15 residues. The CDR3 DNA is TGTGCCAGCAGCTTGGGGGCGGGAGGGCCAAATGAGCAGTTCTTC. Encoded protein: CASSLGAGGPNEQFF.

This clone appeared a few times. The chain joins TRBV24-1 to TRBJ2-3, with TRBD1 matching 7 bases. CDR3 length equals 14 residues. Germline V gene data show CDR1 as KGHDR and CDR2 as SFDVKD. V gave up 6 bases and J gave up 1 base; unmatched junction bases: 3. CDR3: CATSFQGGTDTQYF. CDR3 nucleotide sequence: TGTGCCACCAGTTTCCAGGGGGGCACAGATACGCAGTATTTT.

This clone was detected only once. This sequence joins TRBV7-2 and TRBJ2-5; 11 bases fit TRBD2. This CDR3 is 17 amino acids long. J was trimmed by 2 bases and V by 1 base; bases with no gene match: 6. Per germline, CDR1 SGHTA and CDR2 FQGNSA. CDR3 sequence (DNA): TGTGCCAGCAGCTTAGTTGGAAGACTAGCGGGACAAGAGACCCAGTACTTC. This sequence encodes CASSLVGRLAGQETQYF.

The table lists this clone with a few counts. The CDR3 DNA reads TGTGCCAGCTCACCTTCCAGCGGGAGTTTCTACGAGCAGTACTTC. This sequence encodes CASSPSSGSFYEQYF. The chain combines TRBV18 with TRBJ2-7, with 8 bases fitting TRBD2. This CDR3 has 15 amino acids. CDR1 and CDR2 (germline): KGHSH, LQKENI. The V and J ends lost 3 bases and 3 bases, in that order; junction bases with no gene match: 7.

V usage is TRBV28 and J usage is TRBJ2-5; 8 nucleotides line up with TRBD2. The J segment lost 0 bases and the V segment lost 5 bases, leaving 11 bases of the junction unmatched. Germline V gene lookup returns CDR1 MDHEN and CDR2 SYDVKM. The CDR3 covers 17 residues. The CDR3 loop reads CASSPLAGQYDQETQYF. CDR3 in DNA: TGTGCCAGCAGTCCCTTAGCGGGGCAATATGACCAAGAGACCCAGTACTTC.

The V call is TRBV27, the J call TRBJ1-5, with 7 bases matching TRBD1. Trimming cost V 6 bases and J 7 bases; bases outside gene matches: 9. Per the germline V gene, CDR1 is MNHEY and CDR2 is SMNVEV (reference sequence). This CDR3 has 14 amino acids. CDR3 region: CASRQQGTGQPQHF. Here the CDR3 DNA reads TGTGCCAGCAGGCAACAGGGGACGGGACAGCCCCAGCATTTT.

The chain is built from TRBV30 and TRBJ1-6; TRBD1 aligns across 7 bases. Germline CDR1 is GTSNPN and CDR2 is SVGIG (reference sequence). The CDR3 length is 13 residues. V lost 1 base to trimming and J lost 10 bases; unmatched junction nucleotides: 4. The CDR3 region has the DNA TGTGCCTGGAGTGCTACACAGGGGTCACCCCTCCACTTT. This sequence encodes CAWSATQGSPLHF.